One sample yielded the 23 T cell receptor beta chains listed below, sequenced in a study of early T cells in non-severe SARS-CoV-2 infection listed by TCRdb under 2021. The library was generated by 5' RACE. The sequencer listed for this sample is NextSeq 500. TCRdb trimmed public reads at Q25 via fastp, called clones via MiXCR and kept in-frame beta chains. Entries are consolidated by CDR3 protein sequence, retaining the most common genes and DNA. The sample table shows tens of thousands of distinct CDR3 sequences, and 11% are seen once. Of the sample, about 11% falls within the top ten clones. The sequencing used whole blood, collected at baseline. These receptors were taken from an adult who was a healthcare worker with PCR-confirmed SARS-CoV-2 infection or an uninfected control (not recorded which).

This clonotype has a handful of counts. The CDR3 coding sequence is TGTGCCAGCAGTCCCAAGGTTGCCAACACCGGGGAGCTGTTTTTT. Translation: CASSPKVANTGELFF. This chain uses TRBV7-3 with TRBJ2-2; D is unclear. Germline-derived CDR1 and CDR2 are SGHTA and FQGTGA. The CDR3 spans 15 residues. V was trimmed by 6 bases and J by 2 bases, leaving 13 bases between them.

This clonotype rates as medium-sized. The rearrangement joins TRBV29-1 to TRBJ2-2; TRBD1 aligns across 8 bases. Trimming at V came to 7 bases and at J to 5 bases, leaving 6 bases not matched to a gene. CDR1 is SQVTM, CDR2 ANQGSEA, per germline. The CDR3 covers 13 residues. CDR3 nucleotides: TGCAGCGCCGCGGGACAGGCTACCGGGGAGCTGTTTTTT. Translation: CSAAGQATGELFF.

This clonotype has just a few counts. CDR3 loop: CASTLQQSMNTEAFF. The CDR3 DNA reads TGTGCCAGCACCCTACAACAGTCCATGAACACTGAAGCTTTCTTT. This chain links TRBV11-2 with TRBJ1-1; D unresolved. Germline V gene sequence: CDR1 SGHAT, CDR2 FQNNGV. The CDR3 has 15 residues. The V and J ends lost 7 bases and 0 bases respectively, with 15 bases between them.

This chain uses TRBV4-1 with TRBJ2-7; a possible D gene is TRBD2 (6 bases). The germline V gene encodes CDR1 MGHRA and CDR2 YSYEKL. Deletions cut 0 bases from V and 4 bases from J, with 19 bases between. The CDR3 has 17 amino acids. CDR3 coding DNA: TGCGCCAGCAGCCAAGACCCCCGGGACTCCTTACCTTACGAGCAGTACTTC. It is translated as CASSQDPRDSLPYEQYF.

This clonotype appeared a few times. The chain is built from TRBV29-1 and TRBJ1-4; no reliable D call. Germline CDR1 is SQVTM and CDR2 is ANQGSEA. This CDR3 contains 12 residues. V was cut by 4 bases and J by 4 bases, with 7 bases left in between. The CDR3 reads CSVGGYNEKLFF. CDR3 nucleotides: TGCAGCGTTGGTGGCTATAATGAAAAACTGTTTTTT.

The chain combines TRBV6-1 with TRBJ1-1, with 12 positions matching TRBD1. V was clipped by 0 bases and J by 5 bases; unmatched bases: 13. The CDR3 has 19 residues. The germline gives CDR1 MNHNS, CDR2 SASEGT. The CDR3: CASSEAGTGGSMGKTEAFF. CDR3 coding DNA: TGTGCCAGCAGTGAAGCGGGGACAGGGGGCTCGATGGGAAAAACTGAAGCTTTCTTT.

This clonotype was counted a few times. V usage is TRBV20-1 and J usage is TRBJ1-1; 8 bases match TRBD1. Germline V CDR1 and CDR2: DFQATT, SNEGSKA (reference sequence). Trimming cost V 5 bases and J 4 bases; bases outside gene matches: 9. This CDR3 contains 14 residues. CDR3 region: CSAPGQGLSTEAFF. CDR3 DNA: TGCAGTGCTCCAGGACAGGGCTTGTCCACTGAAGCTTTCTTT.

This clonotype has ten or more counts. V usage is TRBV29-1 and J usage is TRBJ2-1; D might be TRBD2 (6 bases). Trimming pared 3 bases from V and 7 bases from J, leaving 13 bases between. CDR3 length: 13 residues. Germline V gene lookup returns CDR1 SQVTM and CDR2 ANQGSEA. The CDR3 sequence: CSVEWQGGNEQFF. The CDR3 DNA sequence: TGCAGCGTTGAGTGGCAGGGAGGTAATGAGCAGTTCTTC.

The V gene is TRBV4-2, the J gene TRBJ2-2, with D perhaps matching TRBD1 (6 bases). Germline values: CDR1 LGHNA, CDR2 YNFKEQ. This CDR3 contains 15 residues. V lost 4 bases, J lost 7 bases, and 16 bases lay in between. This CDR3 reads CASSPPGRDNGELFF. As DNA, the CDR3 is TGTGCCAGCAGCCCCCCTGGCAGGGACAACGGGGAGCTGTTTTTT.

This clonotype was observed at least ten times. This chain links TRBV11-2 with TRBJ2-7, with D possibly being TRBD1 (6 bases). With 5 bases removed from V and 0 bases from J, the gap between germline ends came to 11 bases. The CDR3 spans 14 residues. Germline lookup yields CDR1 SGHAT and CDR2 FQNNGV. The DNA for the CDR3 is TGTGCCAGCAGCCTGGGACAATCCTCCTACGAGCAGTACTTC. Encoded protein: CASSLGQSSYEQYF.

The V call is TRBV11-1, the J call TRBJ2-3; TRBD2 matches 10 bases. The CDR3 has 18 amino acids. Germline CDR1 SGHAT, CDR2 FQDESV (reference sequence). The ends lost 1 base at V and 0 bases at J; junction bases unmatched: 7. As DNA, the CDR3 is TGTGCCAGCAGCTTAGGGGTAGCGGGGGGCCTCAGCACAGATACGCAGTATTTT. As protein: CASSLGVAGGLSTDTQYF.

This clonotype showed up just a few times. This chain joins TRBV29-1 and TRBJ2-1; possible D gene TRBD1, 6 bases. Germline CDR1 reads SQVTM; CDR2 reads ANQGSEA. The CDR3 loop spans 14 amino acids. V lost 3 bases and J 8 bases, leaving 17 bases between the germline ends. The CDR3 loop reads CSVEAQGWTDEQFF. In DNA form, the CDR3 reads TGCAGCGTTGAGGCACAGGGATGGACGGATGAGCAGTTCTTC.

In this sample, this clonotype turned up a few times. The gene calls are TRBV7-3 and TRBJ2-1; maybe TRBD2 (6 bases). V lost 1 base to trimming and J lost 0 bases, with 10 bases between them. CDR1 and CDR2 from the germline V gene are SGHTA and FQGTGA. This CDR3 is built from 16 residues. CDR3 residues: CASSLRASASYNEQFF. The DNA for the CDR3 is TGTGCCAGCAGCTTAAGGGCTAGCGCCTCCTACAATGAGCAGTTCTTC.

The chain couples TRBV28 to TRBJ2-5; 10 bases map to TRBD1. V gave up 2 bases and J gave up 5 bases; unmatched junction bases: 8. Germline V CDR1 and CDR2: MDHEN, SYDVKM. This CDR3 is built from 16 residues. The CDR3: CASSLEGQGIGETQYF. CDR3 nucleotides: TGTGCCAGCAGTTTAGAGGGACAGGGGATTGGGGAGACCCAGTACTTC.

V and J are TRBV5-6 and TRBJ2-7; a possible D gene is TRBD1 (6 bases). Germline V CDR1 and CDR2: SGHDT, YYEEEE. V lost 4 bases to trimming and J lost 5 bases, with 16 bases between them. CDR3 length equals 14 residues. In DNA, the CDR3 is TGTGCCAGCAGCCGTACAGGGATGCGGAACGAGCAGTACTTC. Amino acids: CASSRTGMRNEQYF.

This clonotype was counted between two and nine times. The chain is built from TRBV7-6 and TRBJ1-1, with D hard to call. The germline CDR1 and CDR2 sequences are SGHVS and FNYEAQ. This CDR3 has 16 amino acids. V was shortened by 1 base and J by 4 bases, with 16 bases between the two germline ends. For the CDR3, the DNA is TGTGCCAGCAGCTTAGGCTTGGCGGGGTGGAGCACTGAAGCTTTCTTT. Protein product: CASSLGLAGWSTEAFF.

This clonotype was seen at least ten times. The gene calls are TRBV7-9 and TRBJ2-1; D gene uncertain. The germline V gene has CDR1 SEHNR and CDR2 FQNEAQ (reference sequence). V lost 5 bases to trimming and J lost 8 bases, with 22 bases between them. There are 16 residues in the CDR3. CDR3 sequence reads: CASSPPGPPGVDEQFF. CDR3 bases: TGTGCCAGCAGCCCCCCCGGGCCCCCAGGTGTGGATGAGCAGTTCTTC.

The table lists this clonotype with many counts. The chain combines TRBV12-3 or TRBV12-4 with TRBJ2-7; TRBD1 matches at 7 bases. The trim removed 3 bases at V and 6 bases at J, leaving 8 bases unmatched. CDR3 length: 14 amino acids. The CDR3 region is CASSLRWDSGEQYF. The CDR3 DNA follows: TGTGCCAGCAGTTTGCGTTGGGACAGTGGCGAGCAGTACTTC.

This clonotype was counted ten times or more. J is TRBJ1-4 and V is TRBV29-1; no clear D gene. Trimming cost V 6 bases and J 3 bases, with 14 bases left between them. Germline-derived CDR1 and CDR2 are SQVTM and ANQGSEA. CDR3 length: 14 residues. CDR3 nucleotide sequence: TGCAGCGTGGACCCTTCCGGTGCTAATGAAAAACTGTTTTTT. Protein sequence: CSVDPSGANEKLFF.

The chain recombines TRBV6-2 or TRBV6-3 with TRBJ2-7; perhaps D is TRBD1 or TRBD2 (6 bases each). The CDR3 consists of 14 residues. Germline V CDR1 and CDR2: MNHEY, SVGEGT. Trimming pared 5 bases from V and 7 bases from J, leaving 18 bases between. The CDR3 region is CASSTGDTFDEQYF. CDR3 sequence (DNA): TGTGCCAGCAGTACGGGGGACACCTTCGATGAGCAGTACTTC.

The rearrangement joins TRBV6-5 to TRBJ1-4; D gene ambiguous. V lost 5 bases to trimming and J lost 7 bases, with 5 bases between them. Germline values: CDR1 MNHEY, CDR2 SVGAGI. The CDR3 totals 11 residues. Here the CDR3 reads CASSRGEKLFF. CDR3 nucleotides: TGTGCCAGCAGTCGGGGTGAAAAACTGTTTTTT.

V and J are TRBV9 and TRBJ2-5; 11 positions match TRBD2. After removal of 0 bases from V and 3 bases from J, the junction contained 7 bases not matched to a gene. The CDR3 loop spans 17 amino acids. Germline V lookup: CDR1 SGDLS, CDR2 YYNGEE. CDR3 residues: CASSVGASGGMEETQYF. CDR3 sequence (DNA): TGTGCCAGCAGCGTAGGGGCTAGCGGGGGGATGGAAGAGACCCAGTACTTC.

This clonotype was counted ten times or more. J is TRBJ2-5 and V is TRBV7-9; 12 positions match TRBD1. The CDR3 spans 16 residues. V was clipped by 1 base and J by 5 bases; unmatched bases: 5. Per germline, CDR1 SEHNR and CDR2 FQNEAQ (reference sequence). The CDR3 reads CASSLGDRGRKETQYF. The CDR3 bases are TGTGCCAGCAGCTTAGGGGACAGGGGGCGCAAGGAGACCCAGTACTTC.